The clone carrying this T cell receptor (beta chain) was recorded at least ten times. Its antigen is not identified. The CDR3 contains 15 residues. V lost 7 bases, J lost 3 bases, and 15 bases lay in between. This sample stems from a study of early T cells in non-severe SARS-CoV-2 infection. Study-level information: Bulk RNA from unsorted whole blood was sequenced; chains were unpaired.

Researchers attached unique molecular identifiers to individual cDNA molecules. From the 5' RACE reads, TCRdb called clonotypes with MiXCR, one entry per CDR3 protein. The top ten hold 3.5% to 4% of the sample, which has 45,000 to 55,000 distinct CDR3 sequences, under 7.5% seen once. Overall study results and limits: VDJdb-based annotation leaned toward anti-spike CD8 responses and missed private and CD4 specificities.

The sequence came from an adult who was a healthcare worker with PCR-confirmed SARS-CoV-2 infection or an uninfected control (not recorded which). Sequencing used whole blood. The chain joins TRBV12-3 or TRBV12-4 to TRBJ1-4, with no clear D. The DNA for the CDR3 is TGTGCCAGCACCAGTCGTGGCGGAGCTAATGAAAAACTGTTTTTT. Its translation: CASTSRGGANEKLFF.